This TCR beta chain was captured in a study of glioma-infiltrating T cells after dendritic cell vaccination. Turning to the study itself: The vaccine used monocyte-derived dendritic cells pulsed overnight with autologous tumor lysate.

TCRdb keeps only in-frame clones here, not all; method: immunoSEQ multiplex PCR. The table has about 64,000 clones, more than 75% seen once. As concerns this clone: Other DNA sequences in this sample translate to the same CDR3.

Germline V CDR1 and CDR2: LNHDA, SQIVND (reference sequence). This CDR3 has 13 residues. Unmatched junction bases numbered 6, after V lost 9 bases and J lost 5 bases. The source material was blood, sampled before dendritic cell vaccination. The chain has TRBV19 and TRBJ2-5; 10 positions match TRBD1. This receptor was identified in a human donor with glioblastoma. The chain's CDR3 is CASGTGAGETQYF. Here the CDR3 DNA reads TGTGCCAGCGGGACAGGGGCGGGGGAGACCCAGTACTTC.